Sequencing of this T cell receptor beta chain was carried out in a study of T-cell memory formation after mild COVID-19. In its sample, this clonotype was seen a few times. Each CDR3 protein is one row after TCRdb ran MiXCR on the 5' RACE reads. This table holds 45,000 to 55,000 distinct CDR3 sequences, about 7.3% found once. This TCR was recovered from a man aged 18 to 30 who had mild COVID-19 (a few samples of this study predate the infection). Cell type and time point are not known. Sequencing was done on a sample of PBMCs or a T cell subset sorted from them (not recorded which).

As DNA, the CDR3 is TGTGCCAGCTCACCCCGGGGTGGGCAAGAGACCCAGTACTTC. It codes for CASSPRGGQETQYF. The chain joins TRBV18 to TRBJ2-5; a weak D match, TRBD2 (5 bases). V dropped 3 bases and J dropped 2 bases, with 10 bases sitting between them. Germline V gene data show CDR1 as KGHSH and CDR2 as LQKENI. The CDR3 runs 14 residues.